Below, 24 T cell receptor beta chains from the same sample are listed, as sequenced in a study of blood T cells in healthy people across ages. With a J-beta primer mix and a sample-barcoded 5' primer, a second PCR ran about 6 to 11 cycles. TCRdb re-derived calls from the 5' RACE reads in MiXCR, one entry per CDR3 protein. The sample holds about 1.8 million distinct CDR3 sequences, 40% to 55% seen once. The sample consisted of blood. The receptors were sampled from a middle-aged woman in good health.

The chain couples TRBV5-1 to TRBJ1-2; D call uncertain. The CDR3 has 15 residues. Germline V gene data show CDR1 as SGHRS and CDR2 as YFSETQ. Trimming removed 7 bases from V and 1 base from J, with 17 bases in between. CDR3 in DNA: TGCGCCAGCGGTTCCCGCTCTGATAGTAACTATGGCTACACCTTC. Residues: CASGSRSDSNYGYTF.

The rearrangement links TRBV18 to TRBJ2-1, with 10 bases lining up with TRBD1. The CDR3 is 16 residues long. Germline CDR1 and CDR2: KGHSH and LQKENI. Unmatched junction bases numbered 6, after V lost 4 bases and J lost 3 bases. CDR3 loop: CASSRPGTGDYNEQFF. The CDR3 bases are TGTGCCAGCTCACGACCCGGGACAGGGGACTACAATGAGCAGTTCTTC.

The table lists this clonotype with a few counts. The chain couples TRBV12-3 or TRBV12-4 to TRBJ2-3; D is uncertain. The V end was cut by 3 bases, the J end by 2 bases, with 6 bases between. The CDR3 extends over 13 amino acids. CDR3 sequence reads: CASSFPDTDTQYF. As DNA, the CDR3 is TGTGCCAGCAGTTTCCCGGACACAGATACGCAGTATTTT.

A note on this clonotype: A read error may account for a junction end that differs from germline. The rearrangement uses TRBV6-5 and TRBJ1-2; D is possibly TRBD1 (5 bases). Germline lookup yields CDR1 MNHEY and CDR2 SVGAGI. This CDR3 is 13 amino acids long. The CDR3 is CASGYRQSYGYTF. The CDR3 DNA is TGTGCCAGCGGTTACCGACAGTCCTATGGCTACACCTTC.

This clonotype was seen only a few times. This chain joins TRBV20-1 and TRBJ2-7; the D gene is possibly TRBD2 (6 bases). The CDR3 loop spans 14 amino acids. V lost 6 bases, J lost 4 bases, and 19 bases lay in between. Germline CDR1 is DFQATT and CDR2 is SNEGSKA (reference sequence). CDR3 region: CSATAPGDYYEQYF. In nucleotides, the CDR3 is TGCAGTGCCACGGCCCCGGGAGATTATTACGAGCAGTACTTC.

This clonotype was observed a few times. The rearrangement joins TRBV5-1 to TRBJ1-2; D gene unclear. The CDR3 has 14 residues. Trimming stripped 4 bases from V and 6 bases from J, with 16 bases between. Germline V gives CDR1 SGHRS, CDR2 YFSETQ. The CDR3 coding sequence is TGCGCCAGCAGCCCCATTACAGACCTAAATGGCTACACCTTC. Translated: CASSPITDLNGYTF.

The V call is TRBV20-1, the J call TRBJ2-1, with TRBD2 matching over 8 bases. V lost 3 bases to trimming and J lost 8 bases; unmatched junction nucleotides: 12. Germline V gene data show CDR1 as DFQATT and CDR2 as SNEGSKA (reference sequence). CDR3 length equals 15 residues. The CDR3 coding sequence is TGCAGTGCTAGGGTACCGGGAGGGGGAGTGCATGAGCAGTTCTTC. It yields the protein CSARVPGGGVHEQFF.

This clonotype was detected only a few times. This chain's CDR3 is CASSAGQGDTDTQYF. As DNA, the CDR3 is TGTGCCAGCAGCGCGGGACAGGGGGACACAGATACGCAGTATTTT. The V and J genes are TRBV5-4 and TRBJ2-3, with 11 bases fitting TRBD1. Germline V gene sequence: CDR1 SGHNT, CDR2 YYREEE (reference sequence). V dropped 4 bases and J dropped 2; count of bases not matched to a gene: 3. The CDR3 runs to 15 residues.

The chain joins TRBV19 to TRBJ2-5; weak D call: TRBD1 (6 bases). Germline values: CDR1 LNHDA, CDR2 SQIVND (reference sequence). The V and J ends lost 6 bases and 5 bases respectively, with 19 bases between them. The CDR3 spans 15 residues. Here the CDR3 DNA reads TGTGCCAGTAGCTTCGTCACTGGGACACGCGAGACCCAGTACTTC. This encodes CASSFVTGTRETQYF. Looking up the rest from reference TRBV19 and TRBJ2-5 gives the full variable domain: DGGITQSPKYLFRKEGQNVTLSCEQNLNHDAMYWYRQDPGQGLRLIYYSQIVNDFQKGDIAEGYSVSREKKESFPLTVTSAQKNPTAFYLCASSFVTGTRETQYFGPGTRLLVL.

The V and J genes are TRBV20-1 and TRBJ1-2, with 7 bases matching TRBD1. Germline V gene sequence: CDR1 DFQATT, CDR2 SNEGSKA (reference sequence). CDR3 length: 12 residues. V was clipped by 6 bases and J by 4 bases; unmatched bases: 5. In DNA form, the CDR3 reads TGCAGTGCGCCGACAGGGACCTATGGCTACACCTTC. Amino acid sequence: CSAPTGTYGYTF.

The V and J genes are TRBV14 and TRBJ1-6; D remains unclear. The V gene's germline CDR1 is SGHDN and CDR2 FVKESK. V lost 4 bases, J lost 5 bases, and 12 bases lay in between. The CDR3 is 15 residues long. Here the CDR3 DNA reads TGTGCCAGCAGCCTTGTCGGCAGAGATAATTCACCCCTCCACTTT. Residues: CASSLVGRDNSPLHF.

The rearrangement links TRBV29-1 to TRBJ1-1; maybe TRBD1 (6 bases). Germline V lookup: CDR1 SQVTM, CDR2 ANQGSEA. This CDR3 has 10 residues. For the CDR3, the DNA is TGCAGAAGGGGGGTGGTGGACGCTTTCTTT. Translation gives CRRGVVDAFF.

This CDR3 is CATRDRGNYGYTF. For the CDR3, the DNA is TGTGCCACCCGGGACAGAGGCAACTATGGCTACACCTTC. V usage is TRBV27 and J usage is TRBJ1-2, with 7 positions matching TRBD1. The CDR3 sequence is 13 residues long. Germline CDR1 is MNHEY and CDR2 is SMNVEV (reference sequence). V dropped 10 bases and J dropped 2; count of bases not matched to a gene: 7.

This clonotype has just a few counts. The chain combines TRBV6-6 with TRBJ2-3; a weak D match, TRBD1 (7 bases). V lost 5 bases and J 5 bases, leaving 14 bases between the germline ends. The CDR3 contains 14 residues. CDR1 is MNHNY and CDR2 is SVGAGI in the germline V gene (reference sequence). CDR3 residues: CASSGQVEGDTQYF. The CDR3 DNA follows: TGTGCCAGCAGTGGACAGGTGGAGGGAGATACGCAGTATTTT.

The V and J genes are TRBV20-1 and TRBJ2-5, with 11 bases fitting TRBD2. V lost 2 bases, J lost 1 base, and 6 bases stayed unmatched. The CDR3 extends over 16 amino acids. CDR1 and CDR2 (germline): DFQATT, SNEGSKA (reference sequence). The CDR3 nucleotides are TGCAGTGCTAGACCCATAGCGGGGGGGCCCCAAGAGACCCAGTACTTC. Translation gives CSARPIAGGPQETQYF.

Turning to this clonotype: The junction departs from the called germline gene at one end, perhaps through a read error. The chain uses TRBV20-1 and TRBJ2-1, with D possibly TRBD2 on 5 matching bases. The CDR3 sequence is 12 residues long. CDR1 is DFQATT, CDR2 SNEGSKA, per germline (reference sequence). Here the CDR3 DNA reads TGCGGTGCTAGAGATCTTGGGAGCGTGCAGTTCTTC. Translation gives CGARDLGSVQFF.

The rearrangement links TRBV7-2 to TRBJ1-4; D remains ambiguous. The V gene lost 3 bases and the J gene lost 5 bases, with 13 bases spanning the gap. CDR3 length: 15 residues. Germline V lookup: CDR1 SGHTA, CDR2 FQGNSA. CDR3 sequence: CASSLFRQENEKLFF. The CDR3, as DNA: TGTGCCAGCAGCTTGTTCAGGCAGGAGAATGAAAAACTGTTTTTT.

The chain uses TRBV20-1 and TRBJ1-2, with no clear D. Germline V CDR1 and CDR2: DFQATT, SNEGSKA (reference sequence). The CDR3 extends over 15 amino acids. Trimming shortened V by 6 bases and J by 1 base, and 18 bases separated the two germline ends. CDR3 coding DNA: TGCAGTGCACCATCTGTCGTGTGGAGTAACTATGGCTACACCTTC. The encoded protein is CSAPSVVWSNYGYTF.

In DNA, the CDR3 is TGCGCCAGCAGCCAAGGTCTGAAGGGGAGGGTGTCGGGCTACACCTTC. This codes for CASSQGLKGRVSGYTF. The V call is TRBV4-1, the J call TRBJ1-2; possibly TRBD1 for D (5 bases). CDR3 size: 16 residues. Germline CDR1 reads MGHRA; CDR2 reads YSYEKL. V lost 1 base and J 8 bases, leaving 20 bases between the germline ends.

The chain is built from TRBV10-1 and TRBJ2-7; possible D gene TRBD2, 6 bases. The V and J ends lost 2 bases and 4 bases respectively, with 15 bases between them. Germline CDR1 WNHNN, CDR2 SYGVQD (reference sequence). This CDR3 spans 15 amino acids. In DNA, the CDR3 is TGCGCCAGCAGTGAGCCAACTGGCGCGGGGTACGAGCAGTACTTC. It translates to CASSEPTGAGYEQYF.

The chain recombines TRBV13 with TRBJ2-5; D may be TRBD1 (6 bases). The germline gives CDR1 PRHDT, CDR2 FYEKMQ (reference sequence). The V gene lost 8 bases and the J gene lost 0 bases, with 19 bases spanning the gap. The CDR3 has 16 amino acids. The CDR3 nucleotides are TGTGCCAGCTGTTCAGGGGATCACAACAACCAAGAGACCCAGTACTTC. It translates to CASCSGDHNNQETQYF.

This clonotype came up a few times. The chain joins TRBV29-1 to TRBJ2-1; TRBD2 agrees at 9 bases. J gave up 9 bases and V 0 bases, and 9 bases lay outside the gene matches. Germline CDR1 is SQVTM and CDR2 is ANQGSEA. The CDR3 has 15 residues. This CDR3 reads CSVEDPERGAFEQFF. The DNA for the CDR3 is TGCAGCGTTGAAGATCCGGAGCGGGGGGCTTTTGAGCAGTTCTTC.

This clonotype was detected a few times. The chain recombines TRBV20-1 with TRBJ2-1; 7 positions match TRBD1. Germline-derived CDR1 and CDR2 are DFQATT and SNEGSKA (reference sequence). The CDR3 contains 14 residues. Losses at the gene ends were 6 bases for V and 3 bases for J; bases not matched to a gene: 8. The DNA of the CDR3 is TGCAGTGCCGTTGACAGGGTCCTCTACAATGAGCAGTTCTTC. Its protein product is CSAVDRVLYNEQFF.

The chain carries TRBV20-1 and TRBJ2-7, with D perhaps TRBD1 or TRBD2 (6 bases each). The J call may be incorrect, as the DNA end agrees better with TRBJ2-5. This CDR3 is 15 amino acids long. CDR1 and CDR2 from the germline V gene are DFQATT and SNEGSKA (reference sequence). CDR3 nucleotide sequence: TGCAGTGCTAGGGTATTAGGGGGGCGGTCAGAGACCCAGTACTTC. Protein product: CSARVLGGRSETQYF.